The entry that follows covers one T cell receptor (beta chain) sequence. Its antigen is still unknown. This entry comes from a study of OX40 agonist ivuxolimab in advanced cancers. Study-level information: People in dose escalation had one of these cancers: hepatocellular carcinoma, melanoma, renal cell or head and neck cancer. Participants could have had prior anti-PD-1, anti-PD-L1 or anti-CTLA-4 therapy, and approximately 40% had some.

Study-wide results and limits: Compared with others, partial responders at 0.1-3.0 mg/kg displayed clonal expansion among the lowest.

Unmatched junction bases numbered 4, after V lost 5 bases and J lost 3 bases. This CDR3 is 13 amino acids long. Germline V gene lookup returns CDR1 MNHNY and CDR2 SVGAGI (reference sequence). TCRdb's copy holds only in-frame clones and misses some; the assay was immunoSEQ multiplex PCR. The table lists roughly 67,000 clones, 80% to 90% of them singletons. The starting material was CD4+ or CD8+ T cells sorted from blood, obtained in a trial of the OX40 agonist ivuxolimab. The V call is TRBV6-6, the J call TRBJ2-7, with 7 positions matching TRBD1. The sequence came from an adult with an advanced solid tumor such as melanoma, head and neck, liver or kidney cancer. The CDR3 loop reads CASSQAGGYEQYF. The CDR3 region has the DNA TGTGCCAGCAGTCAGGCAGGGGGCTACGAGCAGTACTTC.